The 16 T cell receptor beta chains reported below all come from one sample, sequenced in a study of T-cell reconstitution after alpha-beta-depleted transplantation in children. A library of TCRbeta sequences, prepared with unique molecular identifiers, was generated. Using its own MiXCR run on the PCR reads, TCRdb lists one record per CDR3 protein. Here the sample spans fewer than 500,000 distinct CDR3 sequences, over 40% being singletons. The sample consisted of PBMCs, taken before TCRalphabeta/CD19-depleted stem cell transplant. These TCRs come from a girl aged 2 to 10 with aplastic anemia, due to receive a stem cell transplant.

This clonotype was seen many times. The chain uses TRBV12-3 or TRBV12-4 and TRBJ2-7; the match to TRBD2 covers 11 bases. This CDR3 has 19 residues. Trimming removed 5 bases from V and 2 bases from J; junction bases left unmatched: 17. CDR3 bases: TGTGCCAGCAGTAACAGCGGGACTAGCGGATTCTTCGGGGCCTACGAGCAGTACTTC. Amino acid sequence: CASSNSGTSGFFGAYEQYF.

The sample holds many counts of this clonotype. The chain links TRBV28 to TRBJ1-1; tentatively, D is TRBD1 (6 bases). V lost 2 bases and J 2 bases, leaving 12 bases between the germline ends. Germline CDR1 and CDR2: MDHEN and SYDVKM. This CDR3 comprises 15 residues. CDR3 loop: CASSLNRGLNTEAFF. The CDR3 nucleotides are TGTGCCAGCAGTTTAAATCGGGGGCTTAACACTGAAGCTTTCTTT.

This sequence joins TRBV6-5 and TRBJ2-5; tentatively, D is TRBD2 (6 bases). The CDR3 consists of 11 residues. The V gene lost 10 bases and the J gene lost 5 bases, with 11 bases spanning the gap. Germline loops: CDR1 MNHEY, CDR2 SVGAGI. The CDR3 spells CATEEGETQYF. In DNA, the CDR3 is TGTGCCACCGAGGAGGGTGAGACCCAGTACTTC.

V is TRBV30 and J is TRBJ2-3; a possible D gene is TRBD2 (6 bases). The CDR3 covers 15 residues. CDR1 GTSNPN and CDR2 SVGIG come from the germline V gene (reference sequence). Trimming removed 2 bases at V and 6 bases at J, with 18 bases between. Here the CDR3 reads CAWSIGPGALDTQYF. DNA for the CDR3: TGTGCCTGGAGTATAGGCCCGGGAGCCTTGGATACGCAGTATTTT.

This chain uses TRBV20-1 with TRBJ2-3; a weak D match, TRBD2 (5 bases). V lost 5 bases and J lost 2, with 17 bases in between. Per germline, CDR1 DFQATT and CDR2 SNEGSKA (reference sequence). There are 15 residues in the CDR3. The CDR3 is CSACTLERFTDTQYF. The CDR3 DNA is TGCAGTGCTTGTACCCTAGAGCGGTTCACAGATACGCAGTATTTT.

V gene TRBV10-3 combines with J gene TRBJ2-2; TRBD1 matches 8 bases. Germline V gene lookup returns CDR1 ENHRY and CDR2 SYGVKD. V dropped 3 bases and J dropped 1; count of bases not matched to a gene: 4. CDR3 length: 16 amino acids. As DNA, the CDR3 is TGTGCCATCAGTGAAGGGACAGGCCGGAACACCGGGGAGCTGTTTTTT. It translates to CAISEGTGRNTGELFF.

The chain carries TRBV12-3 or TRBV12-4 and TRBJ2-7; possibly TRBD1 for D (7 bases). V lost 6 bases and J lost 5, with 14 bases in between. The CDR3 extends over 13 amino acids. The CDR3 DNA sequence: TGTGCCAGCAGGCCATCAGGGGGGCACGAGCAGTACTTC. Translating gives CASRPSGGHEQYF.

The V gene is TRBV5-1, the J gene TRBJ2-1; possibly TRBD2 for D (5 bases). Trimming removed 0 bases from V and 7 bases from J, with 14 bases in between. This CDR3 is 15 amino acids long. Germline CDR1 reads SGHRS; CDR2 reads YFSETQ. The CDR3 DNA follows: TGCGCCAGCAGCTTGGTAACTAGTCGTTCGAATGAGCAGTTCTTC. As protein: CASSLVTSRSNEQFF.

The genes are TRBV25-1 and TRBJ2-1, with TRBD2 as a possible D gene (6 bases). The V gene's germline CDR1 is MGHDK and CDR2 SYGVNS. The CDR3 extends over 15 amino acids. V was clipped by 10 bases and J by 4 bases, with 20 bases between them. The CDR3 DNA reads as TGTGCCAACGTGAGTAGCGGCCTAGGGTACAATGAGCAGTTCTTC. As protein: CANVSSGLGYNEQFF.

This chain joins TRBV20-1 and TRBJ2-1; 10 bases line up with TRBD2. The V segment lost 3 bases and the J segment 6 bases; nucleotides outside the gene matches: 8. Per the germline V gene, CDR1 is DFQATT and CDR2 is SNEGSKA (reference sequence). The CDR3 runs 15 residues. For the CDR3, the DNA is TGCAGTGCTAGCACCGGGACTAGCGTCAGCAATGAGCAGTTCTTC. It yields the protein CSASTGTSVSNEQFF.

CDR3 in DNA: TGTGCCAGCCTCGGGCGGCTAGGCCACGAGCAGTACTTC. It encodes CASLGRLGHEQYF. The chain joins TRBV28 to TRBJ2-7; D gene uncertain. This CDR3 is 13 amino acids long. The V end was cut by 8 bases, the J end by 5 bases, with 16 bases between. Per germline, CDR1 MDHEN and CDR2 SYDVKM. The complete variable domain, with remaining parts taken from reference TRBV28 and TRBJ2-7, reads DVKVTQSSRYLVKRTGEKVFLECVQDMDHENMFWYRQDPGLGLRLIYFSYDVKMKEKGDIPEGYSVSREKKERFSLILESASTNQTSMYLCASLGRLGHEQYFGPGTRLTVT.

The table lists this clonotype with a few counts. This chain uses TRBV5-6 with TRBJ2-7, with a tentative D call TRBD2 (6 bases). V was shortened by 2 bases and J by 2 bases, with 11 bases between the two germline ends. The CDR3 has 14 residues. CDR1 is SGHDT, CDR2 YYEEEE, per germline. For the CDR3, the DNA is TGTGCCAGCAGCTTTAACGGACTACCCTACGAGCAGTACTTC. This codes for CASSFNGLPYEQYF. Combining the CDR3 with reference TRBV5-6 and TRBJ2-7 gives the whole variable domain DAGVTQSPTHLIKTRGQQVTLRCSPKSGHDTVSWYQQALGQGPQFIFQYYEEEERQRGNFPDRFSGHQFPNYSSELNVNALLLGDSALYLCASSFNGLPYEQYFGPGTRLTVT.

V gene TRBV7-2 combines with J gene TRBJ2-3, with D tentatively TRBD1 (6 bases). Germline V gene lookup returns CDR1 SGHTA and CDR2 FQGNSA. CDR3 length: 15 residues. V shed 2 bases and J shed 1 base, with 10 bases lying between them. The CDR3 loop reads CASSLSQGRTDTQYF. For the CDR3, the DNA is TGTGCCAGCAGCTTATCTCAGGGGCGCACAGATACGCAGTATTTT.

V and J are TRBV10-3 and TRBJ2-5; 13 bases map to TRBD2. The CDR3 totals 13 residues. The trim removed 8 bases at V and 5 bases at J, leaving 2 bases unmatched. Germline V gene sequence: CDR1 ENHRY, CDR2 SYGVKD. The CDR3 region is CAIGTSGAETQYF. CDR3 DNA sequence: TGTGCCATCGGGACTAGCGGGGCGGAGACCCAGTACTTC.

The chain combines TRBV14 with TRBJ2-3; a possible D gene is TRBD1 (6 bases). The CDR3 extends over 14 amino acids. CDR1 is SGHDN, CDR2 FVKESK, per germline. The V end was cut by 2 bases, the J end by 4 bases, with 10 bases between. Here the CDR3 reads CASSQSGVPDTQYF. CDR3 coding DNA: TGTGCCAGCAGCCAATCAGGGGTACCAGATACGCAGTATTTT.

This clonotype was counted many times. The V and J genes are TRBV7-9 and TRBJ1-3; TRBD1 aligns across 7 bases. CDR1 is SEHNR, CDR2 FQNEAQ, per germline (reference sequence). The CDR3 is made up of 14 amino acids. The junction had 2 bases not matched to a gene; V was cut back by 5 bases and J by 1 base. CDR3 bases: TGTGCCAGCAGCGCGACAGGGTCTGGAAACACCATATATTTT. It is translated as CASSATGSGNTIYF. Variable domain in full (rest from reference TRBV7-9 and TRBJ1-3): DTGVSQNPRHKITKRGQNVTFRCDPISEHNRLYWYRQTLGQGPEFLTYFQNEAQLEKSRLLSDRFSAERPKGSFSTLEIQRTEQGDSAMYLCASSATGSGNTIYFGEGSWLTVV.